This T cell receptor (beta chain) comes out of a study of blood T cell repertoires in COVID-19. Some clones are missing from TCRdb's copy, which holds only in-frame ones; the method was immunoSEQ multiplex PCR. Altogether about 87,000 clones are present, approximately 86% being singletons, with the ten largest covering less than 4%. The CDR3 loop spans 19 amino acids. Germline CDR1 MGHRA, CDR2 YSYEKL. J was trimmed by 0 bases and V by 3 bases; bases with no gene match: 4. This sequence originates from a woman at least 80 years old with COVID-19, enrolled during active disease. The V call is TRBV4-1, the J call TRBJ2-6; the match to TRBD2 covers 14 bases. Specimen: peripheral blood. In DNA, the CDR3 is TGCGCCAGCAGCCAGGGACTAGCGGGGGCCCTCTCTGGGGCCAACGTCCTGACTTTC. As protein: CASSQGLAGALSGANVLTF.